The TCR beta chain under discussion was sequenced for a study of post-analysis software for immune sequencing data. Study-wide background: Relapsing-remitting, secondary progressive and progressive-relapsing courses of multiple sclerosis were included.

Unique molecular identifiers were built into the TCR beta cDNA libraries. From the PCR reads, TCRdb called clonotypes with MiXCR, one entry per CDR3 protein. This sample has roughly 650,000 distinct CDR3 sequences, with roughly three fifths found just once. Of note for this clonotype: Its target is not known.

CDR1 is MNHEY, CDR2 SVGAGI, per germline. After removal of 1 base from V and 4 bases from J, the junction contained 4 bases not matched to a gene. The CDR3 runs 15 residues. Findings of the study overall: Controls' normalized Chao1 diversity significantly exceeded that of multiple sclerosis patients. Strong co-clustering by F measure was evident for samples that had been prepared in the same batch. Included in a set of a few TRBV segments more frequent in patients than controls were TRBV5-6, TRBV5-1 and TRBV20-1.

This chain joins TRBV6-5 and TRBJ1-2, with 9 bases matching TRBD1. The sequence came from a girl aged 2-10 years with multiple sclerosis. The sample taken for sequencing was blood. In nucleotides, the CDR3 is TGTGCCAGCAGTTACTTAACAGGGGGCAGCTATGGCTACACCTTC. Translating gives CASSYLTGGSYGYTF.